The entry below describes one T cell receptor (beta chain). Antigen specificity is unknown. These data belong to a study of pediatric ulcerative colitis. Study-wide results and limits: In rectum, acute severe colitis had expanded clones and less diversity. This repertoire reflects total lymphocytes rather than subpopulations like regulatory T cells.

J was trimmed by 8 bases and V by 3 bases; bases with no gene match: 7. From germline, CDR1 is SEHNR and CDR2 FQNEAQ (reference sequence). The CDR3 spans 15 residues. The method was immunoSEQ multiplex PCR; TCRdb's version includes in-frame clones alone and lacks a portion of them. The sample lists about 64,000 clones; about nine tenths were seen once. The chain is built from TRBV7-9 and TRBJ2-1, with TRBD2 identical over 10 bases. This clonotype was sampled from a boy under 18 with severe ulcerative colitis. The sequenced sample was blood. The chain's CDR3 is CASSFFLAGEDEQFF. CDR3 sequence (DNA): TGTGCCAGCAGCTTTTTCCTAGCGGGAGAGGATGAGCAGTTCTTC.